This TCR beta chain was identified during a study of T cell responses to AZD1222 COVID-19 vaccine. Regarding the study as a whole: Of the AZD1222 recipients, only 5 to 7 were seropositive at baseline. Donors were chiefly white British, with a greater number of females, and clonal diversity was perhaps underestimated.

This clone was picked up one time. The antigen remains unidentified. CDR1 and CDR2 from the germline V gene are MNHEY and SVGAGI. There are 14 residues in the CDR3. Trimming pared 2 bases from V and 4 bases from J, leaving 11 bases between. This table comes from immunoSEQ multiplex PCR, and its TCRdb copy is limited to in-frame clones, with some not included. Of roughly 120,000 clones in the sample, about nine tenths are singletons; the top ten hold roughly 1.3%. This chain uses TRBV6-5 with TRBJ1-2, with D possibly matching TRBD1 (5 bases). Source: peripheral blood, taken on day 0 of AZD1222 vaccination. This sequence originates from an adult in good health. The CDR3 region has the DNA TGTGCCAGCAGTTACGCCCCAGGGAGCTATGGCTACACCTTC. Residues: CASSYAPGSYGYTF.